Presented here are 24 T cell receptor beta chains from one specimen sequenced in a study of T cell repertoires and HLA-DP antigens. Their cognate antigens are unknown. Profiling relied on immunoSEQ multiplex PCR, and the TCRdb table lists in-frame clones only, not all of them. Here the sample spans more than 90,000 clones, about 92% being singletons. The sequenced sample was CD4+ T cells from PBMCs. The source of these receptors is a woman younger than 35 in good health and CMV-seronegative.

The chain employs TRBV28 and TRBJ2-2, with a tentative D call TRBD2 (5 bases). From germline, CDR1 is MDHEN and CDR2 SYDVKM. The V end was cut by 4 bases, the J end by 1 base, with 16 bases between. The CDR3 has 17 residues. The CDR3 is CASSSPGGGENTGELFF. As DNA, the CDR3 is TGTGCCAGCAGTTCACCAGGTGGAGGAGAGAACACCGGGGAGCTGTTTTTT.

In this sample, this clone turned up once. This rearrangement joins TRBV6-1 to TRBJ2-1; D possibly uses TRBD1 or TRBD2 (6 bases each). V lost 6 bases and J 16 bases, leaving 22 bases between the germline ends. The CDR3 consists of 13 residues. Germline CDR1 reads MNHNS; CDR2 reads SASEGT. The CDR3 DNA reads TGTGCCAGCAGGATGACTGTGGAGGGGGTCTGTTTCTTC. Translated: CASRMTVEGVCFF.

V is TRBV27 and J is TRBJ2-5, with 9 positions matching TRBD1. This CDR3 is built from 15 residues. The germline CDR1 and CDR2 sequences are MNHEY and SMNVEV (reference sequence). V trimming: 4 bases; J trimming: 4 bases; junction bases outside the gene matches: 7. DNA of the CDR3: TGTGCCAGCAGTTGGGGGACAGGGAGGGGAGAGACCCAGTACTTC. This encodes CASSWGTGRGETQYF.

The J gene is TRBJ2-5, the V gene TRBV19; perhaps D is TRBD1 or TRBD2 (6 bases each). V was trimmed by 5 bases and J by 0 bases, leaving 16 bases between them. This CDR3 is built from 16 residues. Germline CDR1 LNHDA, CDR2 SQIVND (reference sequence). Here the CDR3 DNA reads TGTGCCAGTAGTCCCCGAGGAGGGGGTCACCAAGAGACCCAGTACTTC. This sequence encodes CASSPRGGGHQETQYF.

The chain joins TRBV28 to TRBJ1-2, with D perhaps TRBD1 (5 bases). V lost 7 bases, J lost 5 bases, and 17 bases lay in between. CDR1 is MDHEN and CDR2 is SYDVKM in the germline V gene. CDR3 length: 14 amino acids. This CDR3 reads CASKRSGAGYGYTF. The CDR3, as DNA: TGTGCCAGCAAAAGGTCCGGGGCCGGGTATGGCTACACCTTC.

The chain carries TRBV7-2 and TRBJ2-5; D remains unclear. Looked up from germline, CDR1 is SGHTA and CDR2 is FQGNSA. The V and J ends lost 2 bases and 7 bases respectively, with 8 bases between them. There are 12 residues in the CDR3. In DNA, the CDR3 is TGTGCCAGCAGCTTATTTTCAGGGACCCAGTACTTC. Amino acid sequence: CASSLFSGTQYF.

V is TRBV5-4 and J is TRBJ2-1, with 7 bases matching TRBD1. The CDR3 runs to 15 residues. With 4 bases clipped from V and 4 bases from J, the junction kept 8 bases outside the gene matches. Germline CDR1 is SGHNT and CDR2 is YYREEE (reference sequence). CDR3 sequence: CASSRRDSPYNEQFF. CDR3 nucleotide sequence: TGTGCCAGCAGCCGCCGGGACAGCCCTTACAATGAGCAGTTCTTC.

This clone was counted a single time. The CDR3 is CASKRALVGAGELFF. CDR3 DNA sequence: TGTGCCAGCAAAAGGGCTTTGGTCGGGGCCGGGGAGCTGTTTTTT. V is TRBV27 and J is TRBJ2-2, with D possibly being TRBD2 (5 bases). The germline V and J ends were trimmed by 7 bases and 6 bases, with 18 bases remaining between them. CDR3 length equals 15 residues. Germline CDR1 and CDR2: MNHEY and SMNVEV (reference sequence).

The rearrangement uses TRBV28 and TRBJ1-1, with 8 bases matching TRBD1. The CDR3 sequence is 17 residues long. The V gene's germline CDR1 is MDHEN and CDR2 SYDVKM. V gave up 2 bases and J gave up 2 bases; unmatched junction bases: 10. DNA for the CDR3: TGTGCCAGCAGTTTAATGACAGGGGCCGGAGGCAACACTGAAGCTTTCTTT. It specifies CASSLMTGAGGNTEAFF.

The chain couples TRBV6-1 to TRBJ2-5; 9 bases align to TRBD2. The CDR3 is 14 amino acids. Trimming took 6 bases from V and 7 from J; bases not matched to a gene: 9. Germline V gives CDR1 MNHNS, CDR2 SASEGT. The CDR3 nucleotides are TGTGCCAGCAGCGCTAGCGGGGCCCCGGGGACCCAGTACTTC. It is translated as CASSASGAPGTQYF.

This chain joins TRBV28 and TRBJ2-1; 9 positions agree with TRBD1. CDR3 length equals 15 residues. Germline-derived CDR1 and CDR2 are MDHEN and SYDVKM. The V and J ends lost 7 bases and 3 bases, in that order; junction bases with no gene match: 7. The CDR3 DNA sequence: TGTGCCAGCATCCCACAGGGGGCTGGCTACAATGAGCAGTTCTTC. This gives the protein CASIPQGAGYNEQFF.

The rearrangement uses TRBV10-1 and TRBJ2-3, with TRBD2 identical over 9 bases. The CDR3 is 14 residues long. Germline V gene lookup returns CDR1 WNHNN and CDR2 SYGVQD (reference sequence). J lost 6 bases, V lost 8 bases, and 9 bases had no gene match. CDR3 sequence: CASGIAGAHDTQYF. CDR3 nucleotide sequence: TGCGCCAGCGGGATAGCGGGAGCTCATGATACGCAGTATTTT.

This chain joins TRBV6-1 and TRBJ2-1; D gene uncertain. Trimming stripped 2 bases from V and 4 bases from J, with 15 bases between. CDR3 length: 16 amino acids. CDR1 is MNHNS, CDR2 SASEGT, per germline. The CDR3 spells CASSEFRSSLYNEQFF. CDR3 nucleotides: TGTGCCAGCAGTGAATTCAGGTCCTCCCTTTACAATGAGCAGTTCTTC.

The chain links TRBV5-6 to TRBJ2-5; TRBD1 aligns across 8 bases. This CDR3 contains 13 residues. CDR1 is SGHDT, CDR2 YYEEEE, per germline. The J segment lost 4 bases and the V segment lost 2 bases, leaving 1 base of the junction unmatched. The CDR3 coding sequence is TGTGCCAGCAGCTTCGGGACAGGAGAGACCCAGTACTTC. Amino acid sequence: CASSFGTGETQYF.

A word on this clone: The junction differs from germline at one of its ends, possibly a read error. Written as DNA, the CDR3 is TGTGCCAGCACTGACCAAGAGACCCAGCACTTC. This translates into CASTDQETQHF. The chain uses TRBV7-8 and TRBJ2-5; D is ambiguous. Germline V gene lookup returns CDR1 SGHVS and CDR2 FQNEAQ. This CDR3 has 11 amino acids.

The CDR3 sequence: CASSPGTGTYGYTF. The CDR3 nucleotides read TGTGCCAGCAGCCCCGGGACAGGTACCTATGGCTACACCTTC. The chain couples TRBV5-6 to TRBJ1-2, with 8 bases lining up with TRBD1. Per germline, CDR1 SGHDT and CDR2 YYEEEE. Unmatched junction bases numbered 6, after V lost 4 bases and J lost 4 bases. There are 14 residues in the CDR3.

The chain carries TRBV9 and TRBJ1-2, with D perhaps TRBD1 (6 bases). Germline V gene data show CDR1 as SGDLS and CDR2 as YYNGEE. Trimming shortened V by 4 bases and J by 4 bases, and 11 bases separated the two germline ends. This CDR3 region has 13 residues. Here the CDR3 DNA reads TGTGCCAGCAGCACCCGGACAGCCTATGGCTACACCTTC. Translated: CASSTRTAYGYTF.

Only a few counts were recorded for this clone. J is TRBJ1-2 and V is TRBV6-5; tentatively, D is TRBD1 (5 bases). The V end was cut by 6 bases, the J end by 4 bases, with 18 bases between. Germline V gives CDR1 MNHEY, CDR2 SVGAGI. The CDR3 spans 15 residues. CDR3 coding DNA: TGTGCCAGCAGCCTAAGGGGTCAGGGAAGCTATGGCTACACCTTC. Translated, it gives CASSLRGQGSYGYTF.

V is TRBV19 and J is TRBJ1-2; possibly TRBD1 for D (5 bases). The CDR3 runs 16 residues. The germline V gene has CDR1 LNHDA and CDR2 SQIVND (reference sequence). V dropped 4 bases and J dropped 2 bases, with 17 bases sitting between them. For the CDR3, the DNA is TGTGCCAGTAGTACCCTAGGCAGCAGGGACAACTATGGCTACACCTTC. It is translated as CASSTLGSRDNYGYTF.

The chain is built from TRBV9 and TRBJ1-6; no clear D. The germline V gene has CDR1 SGDLS and CDR2 YYNGEE. The CDR3 is 18 residues long. V dropped 0 bases and J dropped 1 base, with 14 bases sitting between them. In DNA form, the CDR3 reads TGTGCCAGCAGCGTAGCCTCCCCTCGAAAATCCTATAATTCACCCCTCCACTTT. Its protein product is CASSVASPRKSYNSPLHF. Complete variable domain (other parts from reference TRBV9 and TRBJ1-6): DSGVTQTPKHLITATGQRVTLRCSPRSGDLSVYWYQQSLDQGLQFLIQYYNGEERAKGNILERFSAQQFPDLHSELNLSSLELGDSALYFCASSVASPRKSYNSPLHFGNGTRLTVT.

The CDR3 region has the DNA TGTGCCAGCAGCTTTCGAAGCTTTGAAAAACTGTTTTTT. Protein sequence: CASSFRSFEKLFF. V and J are TRBV7-2 and TRBJ1-4; D is unresolved. The CDR3 has 13 residues. V was cut by 3 bases and J by 7 bases, with 9 bases left in between. Germline V gene sequence: CDR1 SGHTA, CDR2 FQGNSA.

The chain combines TRBV18 with TRBJ1-1; 9 bases line up with TRBD1. With V trimmed by 3 bases and J by 6 bases, 5 bases remained unmatched. The CDR3 covers 14 residues. Per the germline V gene, CDR1 is KGHSH and CDR2 is LQKENI. Written as DNA, the CDR3 is TGTGCCAGCTCACCTCGGACAGGGGAACCTGAAGCTTTCTTT. Translation gives CASSPRTGEPEAFF.

Concerning this clone: The junction departs from germline at one end; a sequencing error may be responsible. This rearrangement joins TRBV4-2 to TRBJ1-2; D uncertain. The germline gives CDR1 LGHNA, CDR2 YNFKEQ. This CDR3 spans 14 amino acids. Here the CDR3 reads CASSQDAANSGYTF. The CDR3, as DNA: TGTGCCAGCAGCCAAGATGCGGCGAACTCTGGCTACACCTTC.

As DNA, the CDR3 is TGTGCCAGCACCTATAACACTGAAGCTTTCTTT. Translating gives CASTYNTEAFF. J is TRBJ1-1 and V is TRBV28; no clear D. Germline V gene sequence: CDR1 MDHEN, CDR2 SYDVKM. The ends were cut back, 7 bases at V and 2 bases at J, with 5 bases in the middle. This CDR3 has 11 residues.